This TCR beta chain came from a study of shared clonotypes between healthy human individuals. TCRdb's copy holds only in-frame clones and misses some; the assay was immunoSEQ multiplex PCR. This table holds about 680,000 clones, roughly 94% found once. Positive CCR7 selection of CD45RO-negative cells yielded the naive CD8 cells, and terminally differentiated effector memory CD45RA+ cells were excluded. Germline-derived CDR1 and CDR2 are SGDLS and YYNGEE. The CDR3 has 15 amino acids. V was shortened by 4 bases and J by 8 bases, with 18 bases between the two germline ends. Sequences were obtained from naive CD8+ T cells sorted from blood. This TCR came from a young man in good health. The J gene is TRBJ1-4, the V gene TRBV9; tentative D call: TRBD1 (5 bases). This CDR3 is CASSKRDQLGEKLFF. The CDR3 bases are TGTGCCAGCAGCAAGCGGGACCAACTTGGGGAAAAACTGTTTTTT.